This TCR beta chain was identified during a study of graft-versus-host responses after intestinal transplantation (dated by TCRdb to about 2021). General notes on the study: The transplants that recipients received were multivisceral, liver-intestinal, or isolated intestinal. Every recipient was given anti-thymocyte globulin induction, followed by roughly 3 years of maintenance tacrolimus and steroids. Bulk TCR-beta CDR3 sequencing was used to track graft-versus-host and host-versus-graft alloreactive T cell clones in the graft, circulation and bone marrow after intestinal transplantation. To identify alloreactive clones, pre-transplant mixed lymphocyte reaction products were sequenced and compared with unstimulated pre-transplant donor and recipient T cells. The cohort enrolled about two dozen intestinal transplant recipients including one retransplant, and a few patients lacking pretransplant specimens were excluded. A peak of at least 4% donor T cells among recipient peripheral blood mononuclear cells was the definition used for donor T cell macrochimerism. Rather than going through the commercial service, samples from three later patients were sequenced in-house on an Illumina MiSeq and processed with MiXCR.

What the study reported, not specific to this receptor: Early after transplant, declines in HvG clones were associated with peak levels of circulating GvH clones. High GvH to HvG T cell clonal ratios were observed in the allografts of patients with donor T cell macrochimerism. The conclusions were limited by the relatively low number and heterogeneity of the intestinal transplant patients. GvH clones were detected in recipient bone marrow, and some appeared earlier in ileal mucosa or blood, consistent with an intestinal mucosal origin.

Regarding this clone: No qualities accompany the bases; no much larger clone lies one base away.

Library preparation used the immunoSEQ multiplex PCR assay. For most patients, genomic DNA was isolated with the Qiagen DNeasy Blood and Tissue Kit and sent frozen to Adaptive Biotechnologies for TCR sequencing. For most patients, genomic DNA was subjected to high-throughput TCR-beta CDR3 sequencing by Adaptive Biotechnologies. Processing in the source paper ran as follows. TCR sequencing data for approximately 17 patients were retrieved from Adaptive's ImmunoSEQ software; a few other patients were processed with MiXCR and VDJtools. To correct CD4 versus CD8 sorting errors, any sequence found in both subsets at a frequency ratio below 5:1 was removed. CDR3 nucleotide sequences shared between donor and recipient were removed because their origin could not be assigned. At least 2-fold expansion over unstimulated cells and a minimum CFSE-low frequency of 0.002% (template counts) or 0.001% (read counts) were required for clones to be classified as alloreactive. Clones detected in sequenced pre-transplant spleen, lymph node, or MLR CFSE-low populations of the donor or recipient were defined as mappable. Cumulative frequency of alloreactive clones was calculated as a percentage of all sequences weighted by copy number. TCRdb holds this immuneACCESS table with in-frame rearrangements only. Some clones are missing; in checked studies, unresolved V genes explain under half, and the rest has no known cause. V and J calls and clone size come straight from that table; D and trimming were deduced from the DNA. The sample table records 17,000 or so clones; about two fifths of these occur just once. The leading ten clones occupy 3% to 4% of the sample.

Sequences MGHRA (CDR1) and YSYEKL (CDR2) are obtained from the germline V gene. Counted from cysteine to phenylalanine, this CDR3 has 16 amino acids. The entry retains the CDR3 DNA only, 48 bases that are in frame from base 1. V is trimmed back by 4 bases and J by 0 bases, and the junction contains 6 bases that no gene match accounts for. Per the publication, the time point label means: cells obtained before transplantation from donor or recipient. In mixed lymphocyte reactions, about 200,000 CFSE-labeled pre-transplant responders were plated with about 200,000 irradiated violet-dye-labeled stimulators and cultured for less than 7 days. Proliferating CD3+CD4+CFSE-low and CD3+CD8+CFSE-low responder cells were FACS-sorted on a BD Influx sorter after the mixed lymphocyte reaction.

The sequence derives from a human patient who received an intestinal transplant. Recombination linked TRBV4-1 to TRBJ2-3; TRBD2 lines up with 8 middle nucleotides. The source material was alloreactive CD8+ T cells from a mixed lymphocyte reaction culture, sampled before intestinal transplant. The sample's cell subset or site, from its label and the paper: CFSE-low proliferating T cells sorted from roughly six-day pre-transplant mixed lymphocyte reaction (GvH or HvG direction). The nucleotide sequence reads TGCGCCAGCAGCCCCGTAGCGGGATCTAGCACAGATACGCAGTATTTT. Its amino acids are CASSPVAGSSTDTQYF.